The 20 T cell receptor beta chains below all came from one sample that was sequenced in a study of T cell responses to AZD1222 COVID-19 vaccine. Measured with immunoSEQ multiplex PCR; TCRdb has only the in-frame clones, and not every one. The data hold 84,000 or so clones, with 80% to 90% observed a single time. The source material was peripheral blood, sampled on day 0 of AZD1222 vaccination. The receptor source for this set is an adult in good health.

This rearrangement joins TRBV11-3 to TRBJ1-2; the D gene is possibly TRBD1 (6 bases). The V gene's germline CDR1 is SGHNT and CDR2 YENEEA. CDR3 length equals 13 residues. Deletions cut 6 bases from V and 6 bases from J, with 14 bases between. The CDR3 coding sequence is TGTGCCAGCAGAAAAAACAGGGTTGATGGCTACACCTTC. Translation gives CASRKNRVDGYTF.

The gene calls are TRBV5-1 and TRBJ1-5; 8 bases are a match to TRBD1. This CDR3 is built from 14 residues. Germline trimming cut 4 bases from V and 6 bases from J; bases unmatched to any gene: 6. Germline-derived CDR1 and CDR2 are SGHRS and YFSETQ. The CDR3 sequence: CASSTQGAGQPQHF. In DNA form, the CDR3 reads TGCGCCAGCAGCACCCAGGGGGCCGGTCAGCCCCAGCATTTT.

CDR3 sequence (DNA): TGTGCCAGCAGCTTTGGGGCTGAGGTATCGACAGATACGCAGTATTTT. It is translated as CASSFGAEVSTDTQYF. This chain connects TRBV7-9 to TRBJ2-3; D might be TRBD1 (5 bases). The CDR3 length is 16 residues. The germline V gene has CDR1 SEHNR and CDR2 FQNEAQ (reference sequence). Trimming removed 3 bases from V and 3 bases from J, with 16 bases in between.

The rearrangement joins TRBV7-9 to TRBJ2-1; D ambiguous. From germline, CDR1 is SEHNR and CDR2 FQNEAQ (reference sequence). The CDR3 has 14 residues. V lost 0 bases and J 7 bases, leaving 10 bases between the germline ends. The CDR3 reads CASSLATFGNEQFF. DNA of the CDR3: TGTGCCAGCAGCTTAGCGACGTTCGGTAATGAGCAGTTCTTC.

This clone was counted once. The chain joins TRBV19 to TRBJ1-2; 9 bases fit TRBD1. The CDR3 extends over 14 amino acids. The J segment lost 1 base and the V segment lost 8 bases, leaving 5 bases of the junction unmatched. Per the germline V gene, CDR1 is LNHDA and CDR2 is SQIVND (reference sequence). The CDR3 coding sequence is TGTGCCAGTCGGACAGGGGAAAGTAACTATGGCTACACCTTC. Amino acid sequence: CASRTGESNYGYTF.

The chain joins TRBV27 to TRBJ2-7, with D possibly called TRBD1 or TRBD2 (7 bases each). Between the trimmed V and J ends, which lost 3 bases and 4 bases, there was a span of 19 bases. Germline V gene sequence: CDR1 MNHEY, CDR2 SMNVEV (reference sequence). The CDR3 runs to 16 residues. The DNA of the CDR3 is TGTGCCAGCAGTTTGTTAGGGGGCGGGAGCCAATACGAGCAGTACTTC. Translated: CASSLLGGGSQYEQYF.

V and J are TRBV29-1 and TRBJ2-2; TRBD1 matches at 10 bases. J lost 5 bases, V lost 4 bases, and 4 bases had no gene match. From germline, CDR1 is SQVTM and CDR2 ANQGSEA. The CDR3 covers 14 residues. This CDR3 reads CSVGGQGWTGELFF. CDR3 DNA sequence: TGCAGCGTTGGGGGACAGGGGTGGACCGGGGAGCTGTTTTTT.

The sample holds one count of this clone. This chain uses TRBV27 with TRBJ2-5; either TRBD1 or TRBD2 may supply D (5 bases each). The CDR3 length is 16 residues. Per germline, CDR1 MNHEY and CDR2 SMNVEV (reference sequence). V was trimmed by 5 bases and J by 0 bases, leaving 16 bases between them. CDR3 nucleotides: TGTGCCAGCAGTCCTTTGACGGGACCGTACCAAGAGACCCAGTACTTC. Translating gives CASSPLTGPYQETQYF.

The CDR3 DNA is TGCGCCAGCAGTAGAGGACAGAGAAGAATGGAGGGCAATCAGCCCCAGCATTTT. Encoded protein: CASSRGQRRMEGNQPQHF. The V and J genes are TRBV5-1 and TRBJ1-5; D may be TRBD1 (6 bases). Germline-derived CDR1 and CDR2 are SGHRS and YFSETQ. The CDR3 is 18 amino acids. Between the trimmed V and J ends, which lost 5 bases and 2 bases, there was a span of 23 bases.

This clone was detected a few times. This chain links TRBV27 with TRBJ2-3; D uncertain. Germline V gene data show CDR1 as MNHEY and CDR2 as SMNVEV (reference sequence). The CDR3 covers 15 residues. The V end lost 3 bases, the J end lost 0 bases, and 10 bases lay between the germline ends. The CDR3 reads CASSLQDPSTDTQYF. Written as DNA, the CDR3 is TGTGCCAGCAGTTTGCAGGACCCCAGCACAGATACGCAGTATTTT.

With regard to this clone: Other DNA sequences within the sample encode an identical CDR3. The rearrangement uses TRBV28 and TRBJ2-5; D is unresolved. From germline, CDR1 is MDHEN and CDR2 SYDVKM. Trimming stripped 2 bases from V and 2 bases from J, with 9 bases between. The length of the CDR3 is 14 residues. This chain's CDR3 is CASSLQAIQETQYF. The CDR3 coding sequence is TGTGCCAGCAGTTTACAGGCCATTCAAGAGACCCAGTACTTC.

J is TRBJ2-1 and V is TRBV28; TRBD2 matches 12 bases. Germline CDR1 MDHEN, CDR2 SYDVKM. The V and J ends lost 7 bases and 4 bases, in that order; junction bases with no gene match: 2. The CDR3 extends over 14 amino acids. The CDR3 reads CASKTSGSYNEQFF. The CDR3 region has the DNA TGTGCCAGCAAGACTAGCGGGAGTTACAATGAGCAGTTCTTC. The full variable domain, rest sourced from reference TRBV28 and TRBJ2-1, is DVKVTQSSRYLVKRTGEKVFLECVQDMDHENMFWYRQDPGLGLRLIYFSYDVKMKEKGDIPEGYSVSREKKERFSLILESASTNQTSMYLCASKTSGSYNEQFFGPGTRLTVL.

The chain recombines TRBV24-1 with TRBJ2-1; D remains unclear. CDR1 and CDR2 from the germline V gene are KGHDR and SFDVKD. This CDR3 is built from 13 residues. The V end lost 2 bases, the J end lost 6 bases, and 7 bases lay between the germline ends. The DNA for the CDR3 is TGTGCCACCAGTGATTCGAAATTCAATGAGCAGTTCTTC. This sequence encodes CATSDSKFNEQFF.

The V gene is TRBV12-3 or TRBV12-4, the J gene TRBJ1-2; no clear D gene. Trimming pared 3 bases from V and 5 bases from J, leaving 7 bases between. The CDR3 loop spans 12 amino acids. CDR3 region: CASSLMEYGYTF. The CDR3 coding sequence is TGTGCCAGCAGTTTGATGGAGTATGGCTACACCTTC.

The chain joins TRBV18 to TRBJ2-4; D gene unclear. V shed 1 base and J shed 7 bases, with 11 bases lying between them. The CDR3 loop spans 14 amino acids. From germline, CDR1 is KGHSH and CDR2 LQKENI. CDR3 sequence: CASSPQGSANIQYF. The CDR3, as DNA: TGTGCCAGCTCACCACAGGGATCGGCCAACATTCAGTACTTC.

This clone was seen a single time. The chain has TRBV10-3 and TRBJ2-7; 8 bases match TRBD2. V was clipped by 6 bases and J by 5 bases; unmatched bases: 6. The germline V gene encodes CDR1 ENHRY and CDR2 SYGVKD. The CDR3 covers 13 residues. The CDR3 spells CAIRDGRAHEQYF. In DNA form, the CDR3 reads TGTGCCATCAGGGACGGGAGGGCCCACGAGCAGTACTTC.

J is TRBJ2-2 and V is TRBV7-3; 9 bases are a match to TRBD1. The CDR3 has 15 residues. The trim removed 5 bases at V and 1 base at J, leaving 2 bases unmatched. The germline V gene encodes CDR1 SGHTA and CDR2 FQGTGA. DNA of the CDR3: TGTGCCAGCAGCCGGGGACAGGGGAACACCGGGGAGCTGTTTTTT. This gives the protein CASSRGQGNTGELFF.

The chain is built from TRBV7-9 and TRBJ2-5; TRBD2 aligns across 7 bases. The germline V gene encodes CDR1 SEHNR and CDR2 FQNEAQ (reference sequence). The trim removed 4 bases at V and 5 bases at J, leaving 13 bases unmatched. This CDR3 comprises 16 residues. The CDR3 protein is CASSWGLSRGTETQYF. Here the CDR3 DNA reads TGTGCCAGCAGCTGGGGACTATCCCGGGGTACGGAGACCCAGTACTTC.

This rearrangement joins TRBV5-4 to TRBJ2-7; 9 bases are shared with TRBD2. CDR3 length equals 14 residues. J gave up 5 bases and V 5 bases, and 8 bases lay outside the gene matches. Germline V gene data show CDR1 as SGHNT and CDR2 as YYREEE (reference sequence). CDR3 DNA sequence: TGTGCCAGCAGGGACGGGACTAGCTTTGACGAGCAGTACTTC. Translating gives CASRDGTSFDEQYF.

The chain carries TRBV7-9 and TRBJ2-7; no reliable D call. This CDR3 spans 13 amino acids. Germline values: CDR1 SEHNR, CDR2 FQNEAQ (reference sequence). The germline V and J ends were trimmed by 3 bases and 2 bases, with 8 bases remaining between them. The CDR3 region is CASSLTPTYEQYF. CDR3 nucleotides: TGTGCCAGCAGCTTGACACCCACCTACGAGCAGTACTTC.